This note documents a single T cell receptor beta chain sequence. The data derive from a study of blood T cell repertoires in COVID-19. The CDR3 is 13 amino acids. Trimming shortened V by 7 bases and J by 7 bases, and 16 bases separated the two germline ends. Clones were read by immunoSEQ multiplex PCR, and TCRdb kept only the in-frame ones, dropping some. This sample has approximately 350,000 clones, with about 90% found just once. The sample comprised PBMCs or T cells enriched from blood (not recorded which). This clonotype originated in a woman in her twenties or thirties who had recovered from COVID-19. The rearrangement joins TRBV12-3 or TRBV12-4 to TRBJ1-2; no clear D. CDR3 sequence (DNA): TGTGCCAGCACGAGAAGGTACGGCGGTGGCTACACCTTC. Residues: CASTRRYGGGYTF.